What follows are 21 T cell receptor beta chains derived from one specimen sequenced in a study of shared clonotypes between healthy human individuals. Some clones are missing from TCRdb's copy, which holds only in-frame ones; the method was immunoSEQ multiplex PCR. The sample includes 1,500,000 or so clones, 98% of them seen just once. Sequenced: naive CD4+ T cells sorted from blood. Stated subset: CD45RA+ positively selected. These receptors all come from a man younger than 40 in good health.

The chain combines TRBV10-1 with TRBJ2-1, with 9 bases matching TRBD1. The CDR3 extends over 14 amino acids. V lost 2 bases to trimming and J lost 6 bases; unmatched junction nucleotides: 2. Germline V lookup: CDR1 WNHNN, CDR2 SYGVQD (reference sequence). The CDR3 DNA sequence: TGCGCCAGCAGTGAGCGGGACAGGGCCAATGAGCAGTTCTTC. Its translation: CASSERDRANEQFF.

This chain joins TRBV14 and TRBJ1-1; 7 bases line up with TRBD1. This CDR3 comprises 16 residues. V gave up 3 bases and J gave up 5 bases; unmatched junction bases: 12. Germline V gene lookup returns CDR1 SGHDN and CDR2 FVKESK. The CDR3 loop reads CASSQNRGVLLTEAFF. In DNA, the CDR3 is TGTGCCAGCAGCCAGAACAGGGGAGTTCTTCTGACTGAAGCTTTCTTT.

The chain combines TRBV10-3 with TRBJ1-5, with D tentatively TRBD1 (5 bases). With 2 bases removed from V and 6 bases from J, the gap between germline ends came to 11 bases. The germline gives CDR1 ENHRY, CDR2 SYGVKD. The CDR3 spans 14 residues. The CDR3 reads CAISEPGRFQPQHF. In DNA, the CDR3 is TGTGCCATCAGTGAGCCAGGGAGGTTTCAGCCCCAGCATTTT.

This chain connects TRBV7-2 to TRBJ1-1; perhaps TRBD1 as D (5 bases). The CDR3 covers 13 residues. V was clipped by 4 bases and J by 4 bases, with 10 bases between them. In germline, CDR1 is SGHTA, CDR2 FQGNSA. The DNA for the CDR3 is TGTGCCAGCAGCTGGGACGGATCCACTGAAGCTTTCTTT. Its protein product is CASSWDGSTEAFF.

This chain connects TRBV27 to TRBJ2-1, with TRBD2 matching 10 bases. The CDR3 loop spans 16 amino acids. Germline V CDR1 and CDR2: MNHEY, SMNVEV (reference sequence). Unmatched junction bases numbered 11, after V lost 5 bases and J lost 7 bases. CDR3 loop: CASSPPVVAGGNEQFF. The CDR3 DNA sequence: TGTGCCAGCAGTCCCCCGGTCGTAGCGGGAGGTAATGAGCAGTTCTTC.

The chain links TRBV6-5 to TRBJ2-7; 9 nucleotides match TRBD2. CDR1 MNHEY and CDR2 SVGAGI come from the germline V gene. The CDR3 extends over 14 amino acids. V gave up 5 bases and J gave up 2 bases; unmatched junction bases: 4. CDR3 sequence: CASSTTSGTYEQYF. DNA of the CDR3: TGTGCCAGCAGTACGACTAGCGGAACCTACGAGCAGTACTTC.

The rearrangement links TRBV29-1 to TRBJ2-3, with TRBD1 matching 8 bases. This CDR3 contains 13 residues. CDR1 SQVTM and CDR2 ANQGSEA come from the germline V gene. The V gene end was trimmed by 5 bases and the J gene end by 6 bases; junction bases not matched to a gene: 7. CDR3 loop: CSVRTGLGDTQYF. The CDR3 bases are TGCAGCGTTCGGACAGGGCTTGGGGATACGCAGTATTTT.

This clone has just one count. The chain has TRBV7-2 and TRBJ2-5, with D unclear. The V gene lost 4 bases and the J gene lost 3 bases, with 12 bases spanning the gap. The CDR3 is 14 residues long. Germline V gene data show CDR1 as SGHTA and CDR2 as FQGNSA. The CDR3 protein is CASSSTPDKETQYF. In DNA form, the CDR3 reads TGTGCCAGCAGCTCAACCCCCGATAAAGAGACCCAGTACTTC.

This sequence joins TRBV14 and TRBJ2-2, with D possibly being TRBD1 (6 bases). V lost 0 bases to trimming and J lost 6 bases, with 17 bases between them. The CDR3 runs 17 residues. Per germline, CDR1 SGHDN and CDR2 FVKESK. This CDR3 is CASSQDLAGVGAGELFF. The CDR3 region has the DNA TGTGCCAGCAGCCAAGATTTAGCAGGGGTTGGGGCCGGGGAGCTGTTTTTT.

This chain connects TRBV7-9 to TRBJ1-2; D not certain. The CDR3 length is 15 residues. The V and J ends lost 1 base and 1 base respectively, with 10 bases between them. Germline V gene lookup returns CDR1 SEHNR and CDR2 FQNEAQ (reference sequence). The CDR3 spells CASSLGQDFNYGYTF. Written as DNA, the CDR3 is TGTGCCAGCAGCTTAGGGCAGGATTTTAACTATGGCTACACCTTC.

The V call is TRBV5-1, the J call TRBJ2-1; TRBD2 agrees at 7 bases. V lost 4 bases and J lost 7; bases outside the gene matches: 5. Germline loops: CDR1 SGHRS, CDR2 YFSETQ. The CDR3 has 13 residues. CDR3: CASSREGSNEQFF. CDR3 bases: TGCGCCAGCAGCAGGGAGGGTTCGAATGAGCAGTTCTTC.

In its sample, this clone was seen once. Other DNA variants within this sample encode the same CDR3. The genes are TRBV7-2 and TRBJ2-3, with D unresolved. This CDR3 has 11 amino acids. Germline lookup yields CDR1 SGHTA and CDR2 FQGNSA. The germline V and J ends were trimmed by 5 bases and 6 bases, with 6 bases remaining between them. The DNA of the CDR3 is TGTGCCAGCAGCCTCAGGGATACGCAGTATTTT. Encoded protein: CASSLRDTQYF. The variable domain in full, completed from reference TRBV7-2 and TRBJ2-3, reads GAGVSQSPSNKVTEKGKDVELRCDPISGHTALYWYRQSLGQGLEFLIYFQGNSAPDKSGLPSDRFSAERTGGSVSTLTIQRTQQEDSAVYLCASSLRDTQYFGPGTRLTVL.

In this sample, this clone turned up once. The chain has TRBV4-1 and TRBJ2-2; 15 bases fit TRBD2. Trimming cost V 4 bases and J 0 bases; bases outside gene matches: 9. From germline, CDR1 is MGHRA and CDR2 YSYEKL. The CDR3 covers 20 residues. CDR3 coding DNA: TGCGCCAGCAGCCCGATGCCTGGACTAGCGGGAGGGCCGAACACCGGGGAGCTGTTTTTT. Residues: CASSPMPGLAGGPNTGELFF.

The chain carries TRBV5-1 and TRBJ2-7, with 8 bases that match TRBD2. Germline CDR1 and CDR2: SGHRS and YFSETQ. After removal of 0 bases from V and 3 bases from J, the junction contained 8 bases not matched to a gene. The length of the CDR3 is 16 residues. CDR3 in DNA: TGCGCCAGCAGCTTGGTAGGTAGCGGGATCTTCTACGAGCAGTACTTC. Translation: CASSLVGSGIFYEQYF.

This clone has a single count. The chain uses TRBV27 and TRBJ2-2; 9 bases agree with TRBD2. Germline loops: CDR1 MNHEY, CDR2 SMNVEV (reference sequence). Losses at the gene ends were 2 bases for V and 8 bases for J; bases not matched to a gene: 6. This CDR3 has 15 amino acids. The CDR3 bases are TGTGCCAGCAGTTTAGCGGGAGGGCCGAAGGGGGAGCTGTTTTTT. Translating gives CASSLAGGPKGELFF.

This clone was detected only once. V is TRBV19 and J is TRBJ1-2; D gene unclear. Trimming left V 2 bases short and J 14 bases short, with 12 bases between. The CDR3 totals 11 residues. Germline CDR1 and CDR2: LNHDA and SQIVND (reference sequence). The CDR3 nucleotides are TGTGCCAGTAGTATATACGAGGATTGGACCTTC. It is translated as CASSIYEDWTF.

The gene calls are TRBV4-3 and TRBJ1-2; TRBD1 is a possible D gene (6 bases). Germline CDR1 and CDR2: LGHNA and YSLEER. The CDR3 covers 16 residues. The V end was cut by 0 bases, the J end by 3 bases, with 14 bases between. This chain's CDR3 is CASSQDGSGEDYGYTF. The CDR3 DNA reads TGCGCCAGCAGCCAAGACGGTTCAGGGGAGGACTATGGCTACACCTTC.

The J gene is TRBJ1-5, the V gene TRBV10-1; D is perhaps TRBD1 (6 bases). The V gene lost 11 bases and the J gene lost 6 bases, with 32 bases spanning the gap. Germline V gene data show CDR1 as WNHNN and CDR2 as SYGVQD (reference sequence). CDR3 length: 18 residues. The CDR3 sequence is CAGGRVQGHSELGQPQHF. CDR3 DNA sequence: TGCGCCGGGGGGAGGGTGCAGGGGCACTCAGAGTTGGGTCAGCCCCAGCATTTT.

V gene TRBV2 combines with J gene TRBJ2-5; D call uncertain. V lost 3 bases to trimming and J lost 2 bases, with 10 bases between them. This CDR3 spans 14 amino acids. Germline values: CDR1 SNHLY, CDR2 FYNNEI. In nucleotides, the CDR3 is TGTGCCAGCAGTGACGGCCGAACACAAGAGACCCAGTACTTC. As protein: CASSDGRTQETQYF.

The table lists this clone with a few counts. The chain links TRBV5-1 to TRBJ2-3, with 13 bases fitting TRBD2. Germline values: CDR1 SGHRS, CDR2 YFSETQ. Trimming removed 0 bases from V and 5 bases from J; junction bases left unmatched: 3. This CDR3 has 16 amino acids. The CDR3 DNA reads TGCGCCAGCAGCTTGGGGACTAGCGGGAGTGGAGATACGCAGTATTTT. It is translated as CASSLGTSGSGDTQYF.

This chain joins TRBV6-6 and TRBJ1-5; D is unclear. Trimming shortened V by 0 bases and J by 0 bases, and 6 bases separated the two germline ends. The CDR3 has 15 amino acids. Germline CDR1 and CDR2: MNHNY and SVGAGI (reference sequence). CDR3 region: CASSYSDRSNQPQHF. The CDR3 DNA reads TGTGCCAGCAGTTACTCGGACCGTAGCAATCAGCCCCAGCATTTT.